The subject of this entry is one T cell receptor (beta chain). This clonotype was seen ten or more times. This receptor's antigen is unknown. Per-base qualities were not stored, and no clone one base away is much larger. This sample was included in a study of neurological immune-mediated disorders (dated by TCRdb to between 2017 and 2020). Regarding the study in general: Among the 34 multiple sclerosis patients, approximately 30 had relapsing-remitting MS and 3 had secondary progressive MS. The study compared peripheral blood TCR-beta repertoires of HTLV-I-associated myelopathy (HAM/TSP) patients, multiple sclerosis patients and healthy controls using UMI-based sequencing. The 90 to 110 TCR-beta libraries included longitudinal samples, technical triplicates and paired sorted CD4+ and CD8+ T-cell subsets alongside PBMC samples. The cohort included approximately 68 subjects: roughly 15 with HAM/TSP, some 34 with multiple sclerosis, and approximately 20 healthy controls. The research as a whole found: No identical CDR3 amino acid sequences were found to be shared among expanded clones across subjects, suggesting that TCR-beta repertoires were private in all groups. Repertoires from 18 of 34 MS patients were grouped by phylogenetic analysis into a cluster of related CDR3 sequences, suggesting a possible repertoire-level signature. TCR clonal expansion was highest in HAM/TSP patients and lowest in MS patients, with MS patients falling below even healthy controls. The MS cluster showed no association with clinical or MRI features, and the authors stated that larger cohorts are needed.

To synthesize cDNA, template-switch 5'RACE was performed with a primer carrying a 10-nucleotide random unique molecular identifier so that each TCR transcript was tagged. Over 190 million TCR-beta sequences, covering 15-18 subjects, were produced in each sequencing run. The RNeasy kit was used to extract total RNA. TCR-beta VDJ regions were amplified with primers for the TCR constant region and the 5'RACE anchor, using the KAPA Real-time Library Amplification kit. A first PCR added sample indexes and Illumina adaptors, and a second PCR then raised library yield. After purification with Ampure beads, the TCR product of roughly 650 bp was size-selected on a 2% E-gel SizeSelection system. Before pooling, libraries had their quality checked on a Bioanalyzer, their concentration measured with Qubit, and their quantity determined with the Kapa Library Quantification kit. An Illumina HiSeq 2500 was used to sequence the libraries paired-end at 2 x 150 bp. To increase sequence diversity, roughly 24-32% phiX was spiked into each library pool. The published analysis was carried out like this. Quality-filtered reads were processed with the UMI-based MiGEC pipeline, and over 90% of raw TCR sequences were removed by the MiGEC pipeline during error correction. VDJ genes were aligned to IMGT germline references, and clonotypes were defined by unique CDR3 amino acid sequence plus V-J genes. Clonal expansion, Shannon diversity and CDR3 relatedness (CalcPairwiseDistances, ClusterSamples) were evaluated with VDJtools, and phylogenetic trees were built with CLCbio workbench. Using coefficient-of-variation modelling across technical triplicates, the study counted a clone as expanded if it had at least 8 unique UMIs. The raw public reads went through TCRdb reprocessing: fastp at Q25, MiXCR clone calling, in-frame beta chains kept. Entries are consolidated by CDR3 protein sequence, retaining the most common genes and DNA. These V and J calls derive from TCRdb rather than the authors' analysis. This sample is represented by fewer than 45,000 distinct CDR3 sequences; approximately 2.4% of them were singletons. Of the sample, about 12% is held by the ten largest clones.

The CDR3 contains 16 residues, cysteine and phenylalanine counted. Only the CDR3 DNA stays, 48 bases, in frame from base 1. CDR1 and CDR2 are read off the germline V gene as LGHNA and YSLEER. The germline V end is reduced by 1 base and the J end by 4 bases; junction bases left unmatched: 5. For the unsorted PBMC libraries, 2 million PBMCs were stored in RNAlater at -80 degrees C until RNA extraction and were used to generate the libraries. Multiple sclerosis patients were enrolled in a US clinical protocol under which disease progression was evaluated by magnetic resonance imaging. Peripheral blood underwent Ficoll-Hypaque density gradient centrifugation to isolate PBMCs, which were then cryopreserved in liquid nitrogen.

The receptor comes from a man aged 25-45 years with multiple sclerosis. The chain is made from TRBV4-3 and TRBJ2-1; 9 middle bases align to TRBD2. Sequences were obtained from PBMCs. The CDR3: CASSQVGLAGYNEQFF. The bases read TGCGCCAGCAGCCAAGTAGGGCTAGCGGGATACAATGAGCAGTTCTTC.